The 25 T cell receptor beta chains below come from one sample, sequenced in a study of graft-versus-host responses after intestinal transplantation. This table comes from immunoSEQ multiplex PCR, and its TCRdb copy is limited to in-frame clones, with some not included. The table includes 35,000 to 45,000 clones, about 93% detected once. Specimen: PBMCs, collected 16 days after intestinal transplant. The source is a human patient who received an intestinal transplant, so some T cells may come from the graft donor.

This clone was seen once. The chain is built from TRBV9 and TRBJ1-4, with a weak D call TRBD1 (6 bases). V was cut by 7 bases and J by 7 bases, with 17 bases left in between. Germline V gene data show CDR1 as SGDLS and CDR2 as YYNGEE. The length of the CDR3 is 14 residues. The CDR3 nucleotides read TGTGCCAGCGGCGGGGGGCAGGGGATTGAAAAACTGTTTTTT. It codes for CASGGGQGIEKLFF.

The CDR3 protein is CAWSVWSLNEQYF. CDR3 DNA: TGTGCCTGGAGTGTATGGTCACTCAACGAGCAGTACTTC. The V call is TRBV30, the J call TRBJ2-7; D gene uncertain. Trimming took off 0 bases at V and 5 bases at J, with 11 bases between the two ends. The CDR3 has 13 residues. Germline CDR1 is GTSNPN and CDR2 is SVGIG (reference sequence).

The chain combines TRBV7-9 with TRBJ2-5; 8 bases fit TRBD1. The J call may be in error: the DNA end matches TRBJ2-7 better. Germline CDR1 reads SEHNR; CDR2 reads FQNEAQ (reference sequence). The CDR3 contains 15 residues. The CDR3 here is CASSLSQGAVYEQYF. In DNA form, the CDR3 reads TGTGCCAGCAGCTTAAGCCAGGGGGCGGTGTACGAGCAGTACTTC.

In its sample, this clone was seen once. DNA of the CDR3: TGTGCCAGTAGTATAGATCTTTGGGACACAAGCTCCTACAATGAGCAGTTCTTC. This gives the protein CASSIDLWDTSSYNEQFF. The rearrangement joins TRBV19 to TRBJ2-1, with a weak D call TRBD1 (6 bases). The germline CDR1 and CDR2 sequences are LNHDA and SQIVND (reference sequence). The V end was cut by 0 bases, the J end by 0 bases, with 15 bases between. The CDR3 is 18 amino acids.

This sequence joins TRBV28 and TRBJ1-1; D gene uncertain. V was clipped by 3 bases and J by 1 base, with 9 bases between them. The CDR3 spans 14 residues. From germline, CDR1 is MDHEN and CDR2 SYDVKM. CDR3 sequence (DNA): TGTGCCAGCAGTTTCGTGGAATCGAACACTGAAGCTTTCTTT. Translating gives CASSFVESNTEAFF.

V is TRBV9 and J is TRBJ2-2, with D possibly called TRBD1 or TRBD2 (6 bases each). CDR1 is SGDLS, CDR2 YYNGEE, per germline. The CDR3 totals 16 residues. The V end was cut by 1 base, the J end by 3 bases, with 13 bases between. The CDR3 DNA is TGTGCCAGCAGCGTACCGGGGGCTGAGGACACCGGGGAGCTGTTTTTT. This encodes CASSVPGAEDTGELFF. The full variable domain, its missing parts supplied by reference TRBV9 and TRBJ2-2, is DSGVTQTPKHLITATGQRVTLRCSPRSGDLSVYWYQQSLDQGLQFLIQYYNGEERAKGNILERFSAQQFPDLHSELNLSSLELGDSALYFCASSVPGAEDTGELFFGEGSRLTVL.

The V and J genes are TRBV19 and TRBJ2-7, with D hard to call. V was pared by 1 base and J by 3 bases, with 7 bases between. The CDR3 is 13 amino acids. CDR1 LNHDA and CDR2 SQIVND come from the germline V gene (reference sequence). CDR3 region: CASSIGLFYEQYF. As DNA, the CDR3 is TGTGCCAGTAGTATAGGACTTTTCTACGAGCAGTACTTC. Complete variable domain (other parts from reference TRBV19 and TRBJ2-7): DGGITQSPKYLFRKEGQNVTLSCEQNLNHDAMYWYRQDPGQGLRLIYYSQIVNDFQKGDIAEGYSVSREKKESFPLTVTSAQKNPTAFYLCASSIGLFYEQYFGPGTRLTVT.

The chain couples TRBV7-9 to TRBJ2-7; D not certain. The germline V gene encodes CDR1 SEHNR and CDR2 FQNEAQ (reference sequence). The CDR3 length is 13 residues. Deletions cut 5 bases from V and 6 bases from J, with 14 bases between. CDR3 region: CASSLVNGFEQYF. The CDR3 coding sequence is TGTGCCAGCAGCCTAGTTAACGGGTTCGAGCAGTACTTC.

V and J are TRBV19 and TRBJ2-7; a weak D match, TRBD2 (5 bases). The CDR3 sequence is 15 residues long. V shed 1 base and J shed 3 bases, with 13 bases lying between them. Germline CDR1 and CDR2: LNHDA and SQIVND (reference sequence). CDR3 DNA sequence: TGTGCCAGTAGTATAGCCAGCGGAACAGTCTACGAGCAGTACTTC. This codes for CASSIASGTVYEQYF.

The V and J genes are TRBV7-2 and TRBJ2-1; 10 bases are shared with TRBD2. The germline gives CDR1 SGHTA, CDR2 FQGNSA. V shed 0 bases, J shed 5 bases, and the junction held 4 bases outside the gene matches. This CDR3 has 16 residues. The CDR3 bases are TGTGCCAGCAGCTTAGCGTGGACTAGCGGAAACAATGAGCAGTTCTTC. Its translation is CASSLAWTSGNNEQFF.

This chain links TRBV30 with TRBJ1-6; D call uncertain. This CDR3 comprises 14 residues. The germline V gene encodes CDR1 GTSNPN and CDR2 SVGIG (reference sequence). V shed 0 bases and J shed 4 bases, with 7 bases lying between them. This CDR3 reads CAWSVEFYNSPLHF. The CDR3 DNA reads TGTGCCTGGAGTGTAGAGTTTTATAATTCACCCCTCCACTTT.

The CDR3 nucleotides read TGTGCCAGCAGCCCCTTGGGAGGGAACTACGAGCAGTACTTC. It codes for CASSPLGGNYEQYF. The rearrangement joins TRBV7-2 to TRBJ2-7, with 7 bases lining up with TRBD2. Per germline, CDR1 SGHTA and CDR2 FQGNSA. V dropped 5 bases and J dropped 3; count of bases not matched to a gene: 7. The CDR3 spans 14 residues.

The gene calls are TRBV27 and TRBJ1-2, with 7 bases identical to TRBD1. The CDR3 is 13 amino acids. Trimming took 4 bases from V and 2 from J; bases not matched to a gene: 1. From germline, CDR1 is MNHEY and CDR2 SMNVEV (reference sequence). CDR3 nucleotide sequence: TGTGCCAGCAGTTGGGGACAGAACTATGGCTACACCTTC. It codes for CASSWGQNYGYTF.

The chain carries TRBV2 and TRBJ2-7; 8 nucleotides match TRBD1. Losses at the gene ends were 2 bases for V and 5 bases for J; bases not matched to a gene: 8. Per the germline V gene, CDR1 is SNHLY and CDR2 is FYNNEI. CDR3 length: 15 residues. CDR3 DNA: TGTGCCAGCAGTGAACGGAGGGACAGGCCCCACGAGCAGTACTTC. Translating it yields CASSERRDRPHEQYF.

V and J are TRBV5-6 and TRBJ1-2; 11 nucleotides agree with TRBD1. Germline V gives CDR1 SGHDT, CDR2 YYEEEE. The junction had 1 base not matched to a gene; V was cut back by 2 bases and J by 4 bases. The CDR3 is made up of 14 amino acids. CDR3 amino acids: CASSFGTGGYGYTF. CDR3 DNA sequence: TGTGCCAGCAGCTTCGGGACAGGGGGCTATGGCTACACCTTC.

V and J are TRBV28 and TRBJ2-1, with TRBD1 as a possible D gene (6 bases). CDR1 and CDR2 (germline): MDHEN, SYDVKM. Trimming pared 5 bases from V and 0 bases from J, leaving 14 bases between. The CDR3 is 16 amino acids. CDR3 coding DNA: TGTGCCAGCAGTCCACCGGGACACCTCTCCTACAATGAGCAGTTCTTC. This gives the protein CASSPPGHLSYNEQFF.

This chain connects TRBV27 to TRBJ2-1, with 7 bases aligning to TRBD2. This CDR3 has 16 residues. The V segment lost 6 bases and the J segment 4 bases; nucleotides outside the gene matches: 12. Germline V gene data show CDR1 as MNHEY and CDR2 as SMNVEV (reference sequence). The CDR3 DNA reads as TGTGCCAGCAGATGGGTCGGGGGGAGTGGATACAATGAGCAGTTCTTC. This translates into CASRWVGGSGYNEQFF.

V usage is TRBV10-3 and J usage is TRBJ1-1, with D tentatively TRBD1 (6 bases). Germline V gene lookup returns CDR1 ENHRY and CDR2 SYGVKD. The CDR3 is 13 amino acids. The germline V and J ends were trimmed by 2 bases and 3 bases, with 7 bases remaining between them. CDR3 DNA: TGTGCCATCAGTGAGGGGGGCTACACTGAAGCTTTCTTT. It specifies CAISEGGYTEAFF.

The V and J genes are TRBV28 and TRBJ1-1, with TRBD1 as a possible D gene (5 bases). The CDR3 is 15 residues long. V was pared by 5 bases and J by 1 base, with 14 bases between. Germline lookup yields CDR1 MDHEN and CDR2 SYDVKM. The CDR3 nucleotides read TGTGCCAGCAGTGTACTGGGACCGAGGAACACTGAAGCTTTCTTT. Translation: CASSVLGPRNTEAFF.

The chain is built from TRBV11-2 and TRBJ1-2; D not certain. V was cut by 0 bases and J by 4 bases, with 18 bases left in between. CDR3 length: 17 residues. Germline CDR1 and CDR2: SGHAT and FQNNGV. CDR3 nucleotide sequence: TGTGCCAGCAGCTTAGATCCCGGGGAGGCTACCACCTATGGCTACACCTTC. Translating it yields CASSLDPGEATTYGYTF.

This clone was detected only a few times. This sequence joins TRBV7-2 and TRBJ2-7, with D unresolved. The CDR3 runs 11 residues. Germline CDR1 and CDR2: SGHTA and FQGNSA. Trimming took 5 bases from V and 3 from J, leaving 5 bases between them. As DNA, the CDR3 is TGTGCCAGCAGCCGAAACTACGAGCAGTACTTC. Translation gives CASSRNYEQYF.

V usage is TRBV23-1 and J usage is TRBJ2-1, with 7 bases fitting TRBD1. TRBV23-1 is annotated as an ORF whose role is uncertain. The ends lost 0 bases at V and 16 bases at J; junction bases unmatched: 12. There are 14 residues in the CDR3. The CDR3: CASSQSARQGIGFF. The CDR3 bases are TGCGCCAGCAGTCAATCGGCCCGACAGGGCATCGGATTCTTC.

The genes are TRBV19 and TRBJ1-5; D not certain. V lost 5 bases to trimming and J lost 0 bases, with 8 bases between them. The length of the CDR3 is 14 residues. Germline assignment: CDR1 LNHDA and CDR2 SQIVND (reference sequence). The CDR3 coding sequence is TGTGCCAGTAGTCCACAGTATAGCAATCAGCCCCAGCATTTT. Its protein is CASSPQYSNQPQHF.

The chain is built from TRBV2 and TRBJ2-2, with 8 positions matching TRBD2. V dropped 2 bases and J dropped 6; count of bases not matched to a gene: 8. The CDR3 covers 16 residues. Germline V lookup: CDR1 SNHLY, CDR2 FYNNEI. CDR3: CASSERAGGVAGELFF. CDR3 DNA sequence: TGTGCCAGCAGTGAAAGGGCGGGAGGAGTGGCCGGGGAGCTGTTTTTT.

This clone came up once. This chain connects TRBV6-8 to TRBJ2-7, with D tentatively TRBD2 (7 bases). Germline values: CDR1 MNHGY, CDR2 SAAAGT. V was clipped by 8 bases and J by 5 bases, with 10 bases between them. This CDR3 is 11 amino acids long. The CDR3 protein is CASRGAHEQYF. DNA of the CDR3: TGTGCCAGCCGGGGGGCCCACGAGCAGTACTTC.